Below, one T cell receptor (beta chain) is given with its context. This clonotype has only a few counts. Its antigen is unknown. Base-call qualities are not available, and no considerably larger clone is one nucleotide away. Libraries were constructed by RT-PCR. TCRdb records Illumina HiSeq 2500 as the sequencer. TCRdb reworked the public reads: Q25 trimming with fastp, MiXCR clone assembly, productive beta chains retained. Each CDR3 protein gets just one entry, which takes the most common genes and DNA from the rows behind it. The sample yields around 300,000 distinct CDR3 sequences; about 20% were counted once. The leading ten clones occupy approximately 10% of the sample. V ends up 10 bases short and J 6 bases short, with an unmatched junction base count of 5. CDR1 and CDR2 were assigned from the germline V gene as SGHAT and FQNNGV. Taken from cysteine to phenylalanine, the CDR3 has 13 residues. Solely the CDR3 DNA is kept, with 39 bases framed from the first base.

This entry belongs to a study of response to subunit inactivated influenza vaccine (dated by TCRdb to 2016 to 2018). Study-level background: Deep quantitative T cell receptor repertoire profiling was used in the study to track responses to a trivalent subunit inactivated influenza vaccine.

Study-wide findings and limitations: It was suggested by the authors that each seasonal influenza vaccination may recruit only a limited number of new T cells.

The starting material was PBMCs from blood, obtained 21 months after vaccination. This receptor was taken from a man aged 45 to 75 who received an inactivated influenza vaccine. Donor details come from another sample of the same person, matched by shared clones. The chain uses TRBV11-2 and TRBJ2-2; 10 junctional bases match TRBD2. At the DNA level, the sequence is TGTGCCACCCAGCGGGGGGGCGCCGGGGAGCTGTTTTTT. The encoded protein is CATQRGGAGELFF.